This T cell receptor (beta chain) stems from a study of post-analysis software for immune sequencing data. Prepared libraries of TCR beta cDNA carried unique molecular identifiers. TCRdb reanalysed the PCR reads using MiXCR and keeps one entry per CDR3 protein. The sample has hundreds of thousands of distinct CDR3 sequences, approximately 59% seen once. Details on this clonotype: Its specificity is unknown.

CDR1 and CDR2 from the germline V gene are SGHTA and FQGNSA. The CDR3 is made up of 18 amino acids. V lost 0 bases to trimming and J lost 0 bases, with 16 bases between them. Study-level points and caveats: About five TRBV segments were more frequent in patients than controls; TRBV5-6, TRBV5-1 and TRBV20-1 belonged to this group.

This chain connects TRBV7-2 to TRBJ2-3; D is possibly TRBD1 (6 bases). The TCR sequence derives from a girl between 2 and 10 years old with multiple sclerosis. The specimen sequenced was blood. The CDR3 sequence is CASSLAGQSIGSTDTQYF. The CDR3 region has the DNA TGTGCCAGCAGCTTAGCGGGACAATCGATTGGGAGCACAGATACGCAGTATTTT.